The 20 T cell receptor beta chains in this list originate from one sample, sequenced in a study of blood T cells in healthy people across ages. A second PCR of about 6 to 12 cycles used a sample-barcoded 5' primer and a J-beta primer mix. Using its own MiXCR run on the 5' RACE reads, TCRdb lists one record per CDR3 protein. Of 650,000 to 1,000,000 distinct CDR3 sequences in the sample, roughly 35% are singletons; the top ten hold 10% to 15%. Material for sequencing was blood. The receptors originated from a man in his late teens or twenties in good health.

In its sample, this clonotype was seen a few times. The rearrangement joins TRBV10-3 to TRBJ1-1, with TRBD1 as a possible D gene (5 bases). V lost 6 bases and J 1 base, leaving 12 bases between the germline ends. The CDR3 totals 14 residues. Looked up from germline, CDR1 is ENHRY and CDR2 is SYGVKD. The CDR3 nucleotides read TGTGCCATCAGACCCCCGACAGAGAACACTGAAGCTTTCTTT. It translates to CAIRPPTENTEAFF.

Many counts were recorded for this clonotype. This chain links TRBV12-3 or TRBV12-4 with TRBJ1-2, with D possibly matching TRBD1 (5 bases). The V end lost 5 bases, the J end lost 2 bases, and 12 bases lay between the germline ends. The CDR3 extends over 14 amino acids. The CDR3 coding sequence is TGTGCCAGCAGTGCAACCCGGGACAACTATGGCTACACCTTC. Translating it yields CASSATRDNYGYTF.

The V and J genes are TRBV6-5 and TRBJ1-1; D uncertain. Per germline, CDR1 MNHEY and CDR2 SVGAGI. Trimming stripped 2 bases from V and 3 bases from J, with 7 bases between. This CDR3 is 13 amino acids long. For the CDR3, the DNA is TGTGCCAGCAGTTACGGTCTCGACACTGAAGCTTTCTTT. Protein: CASSYGLDTEAFF.

CDR3 region: CASREGAAPSYEQYF. The CDR3 DNA reads as TGTGCCAGCAGGGAAGGAGCGGCACCCTCCTACGAGCAGTACTTC. J is TRBJ2-7 and V is TRBV6-2 or TRBV6-3, with D perhaps TRBD2 (5 bases). V was clipped by 6 bases and J by 0 bases, with 15 bases between them. Germline CDR1 is MNHEY and CDR2 is SVGEGT. This CDR3 region has 15 residues.

Many counts were recorded for this clonotype. This chain connects TRBV2 to TRBJ2-7, with a possible D match to TRBD1 (6 bases). This CDR3 is 15 amino acids long. Germline CDR1 reads SNHLY; CDR2 reads FYNNEI. Trimming left V 4 bases short and J 0 bases short, with 13 bases between. CDR3 sequence: CASSVRGSSSYEQYF. The CDR3 nucleotides read TGTGCCAGCAGTGTCAGGGGCTCTAGCTCCTACGAGCAGTACTTC. The entire variable domain, with the rest obtained from reference TRBV2 and TRBJ2-7, is as follows: EPEVTQTPSHQVTQMGQEVILRCVPISNHLYFYWYRQILGQKVEFLVSFYNNEISEKSEIFDDQFSVERPDGSNFTLKIRSTKLEDSAMYFCASSVRGSSSYEQYFGPGTRLTVT.

The chain joins TRBV20-1 to TRBJ2-2, with 7 nucleotides matching TRBD2. In germline, CDR1 is DFQATT, CDR2 SNEGSKA (reference sequence). The CDR3 is made up of 14 amino acids. V gave up 2 bases and J gave up 1 base; unmatched junction bases: 1. In DNA, the CDR3 is TGCAGTGCTAGACCGGGGGGGAACACCGGGGAGCTGTTTTTT. Translation: CSARPGGNTGELFF.

This clonotype was picked up a small number of times. The junction differs from germline at one of its ends, possibly a read error. The CDR3 DNA follows: TGTGCCAGCAGCGTAGCGATGACAGGGAATGGCTACACCTTC. Translating gives CASSVAMTGNGYTF. This chain joins TRBV7-2 and TRBJ1-2, with 7 bases lining up with TRBD1. The germline CDR1 and CDR2 sequences are SGHTA and FQGNSA. The CDR3 totals 14 residues. The full variable domain, rest sourced from reference TRBV7-2 and TRBJ1-2, is GAGVSQSPSNKVTEKGKDVELRCDPISGHTALYWYRQSLGQGLEFLIYFQGNSAPDKSGLPSDRFSAERTGGSVSTLTIQRTQQEDSAVYLCASSVAMTGNGYTFGSGTRLTVV.

The chain carries TRBV7-2 and TRBJ1-6; no clear D. The CDR3 extends over 15 amino acids. The ends were cut back, 1 base at V and 5 bases at J, with 9 bases in the middle. Germline V gene lookup returns CDR1 SGHTA and CDR2 FQGNSA. The CDR3 is CASSLEQENNSPLHF. DNA of the CDR3: TGTGCCAGCAGCTTAGAACAAGAGAATAATTCACCCCTCCACTTT.

For this clonotype: This may be a read error: a much more frequent sequence differs by one nucleotide. The chain is built from TRBV10-3 and TRBJ2-5, with D possibly TRBD1 on 6 matching bases. V dropped 10 bases and J dropped 11 bases, with 23 bases sitting between them. Germline CDR1 and CDR2: ENHRY and SYGVKD. This CDR3 has 13 amino acids. The CDR3 region has the DNA TGTGCCAGCAGCCTACAGGACAGCAATGAGCAGTACTTC. It is translated as CASSLQDSNEQYF.

This clonotype has only a few counts. The chain couples TRBV7-9 to TRBJ2-5; D not certain. V was cut by 4 bases and J by 1 base, with 16 bases left in between. CDR1 and CDR2 (germline): SEHNR, FQNEAQ (reference sequence). The CDR3 covers 16 residues. This CDR3 is CASSSRLLLGQETQYF. Here the CDR3 DNA reads TGTGCCAGCAGCTCCCGCCTCTTGTTGGGCCAAGAGACCCAGTACTTC.

This clonotype was counted once. V is TRBV5-8 and J is TRBJ2-1; the match to TRBD1 covers 8 bases. The last part of the DNA fits TRBJ2-7 better; the J call may be wrong. Germline V gene sequence: CDR1 SGHTS, CDR2 YDEGEE. This CDR3 region has 14 residues. The CDR3 is CASTDRGDVYEQYF. The CDR3 DNA is TGTGCCAGCACCGACAGGGGTGATGTCTACGAGCAGTACTTC.

This clonotype has ten or more counts. The J gene is TRBJ2-5, the V gene TRBV10-3; no reliable D call. The germline V and J ends were trimmed by 0 bases and 11 bases, with 7 bases remaining between them. From germline, CDR1 is ENHRY and CDR2 SYGVKD. This CDR3 contains 11 residues. This chain's CDR3 is CAISESREQYF. As DNA, the CDR3 is TGTGCCATCAGTGAGTCCCGAGAGCAGTACTTC.

Remarks on this clonotype: An end of the junction differs from the germline gene, which may be a read error. This chain uses TRBV4-3 with TRBJ1-2; perhaps TRBD1 as D (5 bases). The CDR3 has 17 amino acids. In germline, CDR1 is LGHNA, CDR2 YSLEER. In DNA, the CDR3 is TGCGCCAGCAGCCAAGTGGACACGGGACTGGGTCAGGATGGCCACACCTTC. Protein product: CASSQVDTGLGQDGHTF.

This rearrangement joins TRBV4-1 to TRBJ2-1; 8 bases are a match to TRBD1. Looked up from germline, CDR1 is MGHRA and CDR2 is YSYEKL. The junction had 11 bases not matched to a gene; V was cut back by 0 bases and J by 13 bases. CDR3 length equals 15 residues. This CDR3 reads CASSQEPGGWKTQFF. As DNA, the CDR3 is TGCGCCAGCAGCCAAGAGCCAGGGGGCTGGAAGACCCAGTTCTTC.

Many counts were recorded for this clonotype. The chain carries TRBV4-2 and TRBJ2-5; TRBD1 aligns across 9 bases. Trimming took 0 bases from V and 3 from J; bases not matched to a gene: 5. The CDR3 extends over 16 amino acids. Germline V gives CDR1 LGHNA, CDR2 YNFKEQ. The CDR3 spells CASSQDLGQGKETQYF. CDR3 coding DNA: TGTGCCAGCAGCCAAGATTTGGGACAGGGAAAAGAGACCCAGTACTTC.

This chain uses TRBV12-3 or TRBV12-4 with TRBJ1-2, with D perhaps matching TRBD1 (5 bases). This CDR3 has 15 residues. Trimming removed 1 base from V and 3 bases from J, with 12 bases in between. The DNA for the CDR3 is TGTGCCAGCAGTTTAGGGGGGGGTTTCGACTATGGCTACACCTTC. It yields the protein CASSLGGGFDYGYTF.

There are many counts of this clonotype. V gene TRBV27 combines with J gene TRBJ1-6; the match to TRBD1 covers 7 bases. The CDR3 contains 11 residues. The trim removed 9 bases at V and 8 bases at J, leaving 1 base unmatched. CDR1 MNHEY and CDR2 SMNVEV come from the germline V gene (reference sequence). The CDR3 DNA sequence: TGTGCCAGTGGGACAGATTCACCCCTCCACTTT. This codes for CASGTDSPLHF.

The gene calls are TRBV29-1 and TRBJ2-3; D is unresolved. The CDR3 totals 13 residues. In germline, CDR1 is SQVTM, CDR2 ANQGSEA. The V end was cut by 8 bases, the J end by 4 bases, with 16 bases between. The chain's CDR3 is CSPRGVIADTQYF. CDR3 nucleotide sequence: TGCAGCCCCCGTGGTGTCATAGCAGATACGCAGTATTTT.

The chain uses TRBV7-9 and TRBJ1-6; D may be TRBD1 (5 bases). The CDR3 sequence is 12 residues long. V was clipped by 3 bases and J by 8 bases, with 5 bases between them. In germline, CDR1 is SEHNR, CDR2 FQNEAQ (reference sequence). CDR3 coding DNA: TGTGCCAGCAGCTTGACAGATTCACCCCTCCACTTT. Protein sequence: CASSLTDSPLHF.

This clonotype has more than one count but fewer than ten. J is TRBJ1-2 and V is TRBV7-9; 8 nucleotides match TRBD1. The germline CDR1 and CDR2 sequences are SEHNR and FQNEAQ (reference sequence). The CDR3 length is 16 residues. V gave up 5 bases and J gave up 0 bases; unmatched junction bases: 8. In DNA, the CDR3 is TGTGCCAGCAGCCCGGACAGGGCAGAACCTAACTATGGCTACACCTTC. As protein: CASSPDRAEPNYGYTF.